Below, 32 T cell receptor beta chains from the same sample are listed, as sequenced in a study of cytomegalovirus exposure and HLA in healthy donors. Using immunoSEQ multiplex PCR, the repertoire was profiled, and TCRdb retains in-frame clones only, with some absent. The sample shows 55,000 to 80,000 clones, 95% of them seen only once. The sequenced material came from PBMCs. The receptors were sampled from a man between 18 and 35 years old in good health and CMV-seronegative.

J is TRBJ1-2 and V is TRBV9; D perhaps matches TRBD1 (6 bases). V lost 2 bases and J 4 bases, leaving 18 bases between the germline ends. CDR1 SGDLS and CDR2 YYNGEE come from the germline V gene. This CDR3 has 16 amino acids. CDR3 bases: TGTGCCAGCAGCGTCGCTAGGGGGGGGGAGGTCTATGGCTACACCTTC. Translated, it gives CASSVARGGEVYGYTF.

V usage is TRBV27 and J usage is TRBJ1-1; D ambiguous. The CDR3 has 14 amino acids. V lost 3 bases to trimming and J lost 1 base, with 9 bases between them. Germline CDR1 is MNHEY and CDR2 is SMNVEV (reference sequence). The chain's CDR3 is CASSLSGGNTEAFF. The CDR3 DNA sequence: TGTGCCAGCAGTTTGAGTGGCGGGAACACTGAAGCTTTCTTT.

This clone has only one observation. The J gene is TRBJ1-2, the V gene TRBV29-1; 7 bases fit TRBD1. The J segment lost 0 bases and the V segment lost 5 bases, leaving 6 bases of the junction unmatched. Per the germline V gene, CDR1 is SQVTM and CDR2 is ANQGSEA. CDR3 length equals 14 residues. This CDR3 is CSVLDRDSNYGYTF. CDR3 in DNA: TGCAGCGTTCTAGACAGGGATTCTAACTATGGCTACACCTTC.

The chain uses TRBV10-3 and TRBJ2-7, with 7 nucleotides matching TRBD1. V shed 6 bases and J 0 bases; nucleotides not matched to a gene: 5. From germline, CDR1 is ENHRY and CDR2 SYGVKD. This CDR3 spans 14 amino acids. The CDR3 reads CAISPGTDSYEQYF. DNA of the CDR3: TGTGCCATCAGCCCCGGGACAGACTCCTACGAGCAGTACTTC.

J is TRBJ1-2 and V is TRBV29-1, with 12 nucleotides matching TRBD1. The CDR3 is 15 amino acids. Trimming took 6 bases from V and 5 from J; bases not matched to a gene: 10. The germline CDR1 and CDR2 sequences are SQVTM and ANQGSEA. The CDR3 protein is CSVALGTGGAYGYTF. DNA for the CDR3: TGCAGCGTCGCCTTAGGGACAGGGGGCGCTTATGGCTACACCTTC.

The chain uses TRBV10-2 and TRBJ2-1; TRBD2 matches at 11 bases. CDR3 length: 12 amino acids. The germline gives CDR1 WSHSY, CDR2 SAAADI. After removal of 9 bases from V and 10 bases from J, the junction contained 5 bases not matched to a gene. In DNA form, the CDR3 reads TGCGCCAGTAGCGGGGGGGCCTGGGAGCAGTTCTTC. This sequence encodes CASSGGAWEQFF.

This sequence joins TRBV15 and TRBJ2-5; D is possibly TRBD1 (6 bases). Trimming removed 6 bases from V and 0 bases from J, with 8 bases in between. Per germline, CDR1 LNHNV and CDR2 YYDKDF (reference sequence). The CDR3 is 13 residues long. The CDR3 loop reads CATRGQYQETQYF. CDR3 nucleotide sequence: TGTGCCACCAGAGGACAGTACCAAGAGACCCAGTACTTC.

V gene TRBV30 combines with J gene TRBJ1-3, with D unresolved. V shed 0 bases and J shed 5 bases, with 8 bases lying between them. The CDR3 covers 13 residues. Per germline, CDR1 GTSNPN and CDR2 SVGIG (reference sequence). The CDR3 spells CAWSVQDRNTIYF. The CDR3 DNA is TGTGCCTGGAGTGTACAAGATCGAAACACCATATATTTT.

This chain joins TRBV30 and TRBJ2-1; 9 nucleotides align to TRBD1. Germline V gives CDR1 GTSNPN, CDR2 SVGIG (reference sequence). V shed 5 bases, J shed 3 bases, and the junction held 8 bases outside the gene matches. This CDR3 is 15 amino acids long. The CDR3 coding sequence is TGTGCCTGGGAGGGGGGACAGGGAAACTACAATGAGCAGTTCTTC. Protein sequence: CAWEGGQGNYNEQFF.

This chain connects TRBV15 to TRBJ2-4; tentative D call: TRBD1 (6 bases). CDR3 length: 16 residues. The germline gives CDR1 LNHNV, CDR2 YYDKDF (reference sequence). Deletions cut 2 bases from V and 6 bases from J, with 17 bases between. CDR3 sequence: CATSRLEGQGRNIQYF. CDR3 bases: TGTGCCACCAGCAGACTTGAGGGGCAGGGGAGAAACATTCAGTACTTC.

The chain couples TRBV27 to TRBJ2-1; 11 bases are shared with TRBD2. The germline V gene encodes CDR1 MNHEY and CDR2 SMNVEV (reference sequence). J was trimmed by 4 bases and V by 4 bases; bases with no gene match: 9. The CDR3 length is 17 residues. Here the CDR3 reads CASSSSSGGPLYNEQFF. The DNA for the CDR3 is TGTGCCAGCAGTTCTTCTAGCGGGGGGCCGCTTTACAATGAGCAGTTCTTC.

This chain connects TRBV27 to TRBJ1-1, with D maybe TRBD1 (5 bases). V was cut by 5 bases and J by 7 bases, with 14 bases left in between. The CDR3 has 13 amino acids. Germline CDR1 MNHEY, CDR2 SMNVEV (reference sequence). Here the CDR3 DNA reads TGTGCCAGCAGTACCCTCTCGGGGGGTGAAGCTTTCTTT. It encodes CASSTLSGGEAFF.

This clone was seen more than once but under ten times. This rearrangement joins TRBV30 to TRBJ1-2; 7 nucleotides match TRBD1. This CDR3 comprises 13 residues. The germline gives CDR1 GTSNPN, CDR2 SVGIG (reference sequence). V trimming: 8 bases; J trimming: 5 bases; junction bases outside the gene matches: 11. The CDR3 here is CAGIKGARYGYTF. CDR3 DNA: TGTGCCGGCATAAAGGGGGCGCGGTATGGCTACACCTTC.

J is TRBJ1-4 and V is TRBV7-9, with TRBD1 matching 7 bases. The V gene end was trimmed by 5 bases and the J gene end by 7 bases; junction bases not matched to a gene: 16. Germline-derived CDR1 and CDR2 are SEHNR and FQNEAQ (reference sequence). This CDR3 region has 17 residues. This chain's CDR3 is CASSVGPTGDRAEKLFF. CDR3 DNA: TGTGCCAGCAGCGTCGGCCCTACAGGGGATCGTGCTGAAAAACTGTTTTTT.

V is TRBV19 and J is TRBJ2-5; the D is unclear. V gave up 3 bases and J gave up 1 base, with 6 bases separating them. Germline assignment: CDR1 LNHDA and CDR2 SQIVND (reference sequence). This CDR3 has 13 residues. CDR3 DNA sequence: TGTGCCAGTAGTATTCTAGTCCAAGAGACCCAGTACTTC. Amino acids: CASSILVQETQYF.

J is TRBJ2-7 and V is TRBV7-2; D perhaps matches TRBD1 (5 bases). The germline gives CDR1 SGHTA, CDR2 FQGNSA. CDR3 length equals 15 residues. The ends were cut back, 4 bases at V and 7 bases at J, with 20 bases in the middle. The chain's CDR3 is CASSSSFAQGLEQYF. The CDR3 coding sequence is TGTGCCAGCAGCTCGTCCTTCGCCCAGGGTCTGGAGCAGTACTTC.

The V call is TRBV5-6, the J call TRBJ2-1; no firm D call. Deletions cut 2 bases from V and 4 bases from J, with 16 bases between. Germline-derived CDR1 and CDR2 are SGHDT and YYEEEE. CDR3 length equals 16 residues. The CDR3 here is CASSLRSIVSYNEQFF. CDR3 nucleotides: TGTGCCAGCAGCTTAAGATCCATAGTGTCTTACAATGAGCAGTTCTTC.

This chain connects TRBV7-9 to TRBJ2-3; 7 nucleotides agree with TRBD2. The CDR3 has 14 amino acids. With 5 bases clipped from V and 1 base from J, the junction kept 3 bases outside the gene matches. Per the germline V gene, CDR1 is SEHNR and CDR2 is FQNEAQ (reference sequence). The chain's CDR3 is CASSQSGGTDTQYF. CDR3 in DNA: TGTGCCAGCAGCCAGAGCGGGGGCACAGATACGCAGTATTTT. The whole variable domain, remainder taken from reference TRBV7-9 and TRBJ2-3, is DTGVSQNPRHKITKRGQNVTFRCDPISEHNRLYWYRQTLGQGPEFLTYFQNEAQLEKSRLLSDRFSAERPKGSFSTLEIQRTEQGDSAMYLCASSQSGGTDTQYFGPGTRLTVL.

The CDR3 region has the DNA TGTGCCAGCAGCTTGTGGAGCTCGAACACCGGGGAGCTGTTTTTT. Protein: CASSLWSSNTGELFF. This chain joins TRBV7-9 and TRBJ2-2; D remains unclear. Germline loops: CDR1 SEHNR, CDR2 FQNEAQ (reference sequence). The CDR3 covers 15 residues. V lost 3 bases, J lost 0 bases, and 8 bases lay in between.

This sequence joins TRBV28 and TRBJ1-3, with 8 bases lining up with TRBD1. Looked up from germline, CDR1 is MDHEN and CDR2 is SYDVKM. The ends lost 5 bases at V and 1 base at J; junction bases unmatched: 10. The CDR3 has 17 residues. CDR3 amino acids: CASSEPGQEFSGNTIYF. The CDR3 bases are TGTGCCAGCAGTGAACCGGGACAGGAATTTTCTGGAAACACCATATATTTT.

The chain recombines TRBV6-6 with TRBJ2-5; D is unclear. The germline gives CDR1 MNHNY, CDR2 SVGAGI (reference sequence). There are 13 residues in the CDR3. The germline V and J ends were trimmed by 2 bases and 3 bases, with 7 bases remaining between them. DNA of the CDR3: TGTGCCAGCAGTTACCCCCTTAAAGAGACCCAGTACTTC. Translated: CASSYPLKETQYF.

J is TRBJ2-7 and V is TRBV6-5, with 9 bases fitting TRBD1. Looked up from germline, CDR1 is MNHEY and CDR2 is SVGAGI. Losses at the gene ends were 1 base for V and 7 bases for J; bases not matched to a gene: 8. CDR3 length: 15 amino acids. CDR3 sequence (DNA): TGTGCCAGCAGTTACTTCGGGACAGGGCGAGGAGAGCAGTACTTC. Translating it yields CASSYFGTGRGEQYF.

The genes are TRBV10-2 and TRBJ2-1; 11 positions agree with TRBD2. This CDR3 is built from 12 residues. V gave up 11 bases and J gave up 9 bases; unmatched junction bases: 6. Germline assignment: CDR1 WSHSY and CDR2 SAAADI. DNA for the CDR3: TGCGCCTGTGTTGGGACTAGCGGTGAGCAGTTCTTC. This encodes CACVGTSGEQFF.

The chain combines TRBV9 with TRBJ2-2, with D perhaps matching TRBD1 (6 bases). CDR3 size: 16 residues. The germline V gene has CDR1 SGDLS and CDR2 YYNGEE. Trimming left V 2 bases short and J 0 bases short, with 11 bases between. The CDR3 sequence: CASSVKGHSNTGELFF. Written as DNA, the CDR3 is TGTGCCAGCAGCGTTAAGGGACACTCGAACACCGGGGAGCTGTTTTTT.

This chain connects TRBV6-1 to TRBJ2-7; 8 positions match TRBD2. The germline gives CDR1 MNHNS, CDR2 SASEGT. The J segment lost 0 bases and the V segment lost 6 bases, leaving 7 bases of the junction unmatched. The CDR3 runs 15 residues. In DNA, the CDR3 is TGTGCCAGCAGCCGAGCGGGGGCGATCTCCTACGAGCAGTACTTC. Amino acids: CASSRAGAISYEQYF.

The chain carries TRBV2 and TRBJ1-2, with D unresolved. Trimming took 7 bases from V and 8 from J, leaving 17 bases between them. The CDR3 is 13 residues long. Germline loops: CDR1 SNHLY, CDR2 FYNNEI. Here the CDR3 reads CASTRRREVGYTF. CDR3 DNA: TGTGCCAGCACTAGGCGGCGTGAGGTCGGCTACACCTTC.

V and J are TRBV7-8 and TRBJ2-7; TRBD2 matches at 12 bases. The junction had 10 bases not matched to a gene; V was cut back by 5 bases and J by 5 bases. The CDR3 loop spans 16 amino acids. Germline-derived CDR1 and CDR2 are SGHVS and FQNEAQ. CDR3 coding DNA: TGTGCCAGCAGCCTTCGGACTAGCGGGGCTAGAAACGAGCAGTACTTC. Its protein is CASSLRTSGARNEQYF.

The CDR3 loop is CASSLTSYEQYF. Written as DNA, the CDR3 is TGTGCCAGCAGTCTGACATCCTACGAGCAGTACTTC. The chain is built from TRBV28 and TRBJ2-7; D is undetermined. The CDR3 runs 12 residues. The germline gives CDR1 MDHEN, CDR2 SYDVKM. V was trimmed by 5 bases and J by 1 base, leaving 6 bases between them.

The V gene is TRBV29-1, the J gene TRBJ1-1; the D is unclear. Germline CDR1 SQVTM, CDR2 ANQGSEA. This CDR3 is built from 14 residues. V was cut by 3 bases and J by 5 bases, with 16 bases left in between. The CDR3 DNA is TGCAGCGTTGATCCTGGGCCCTTTGGAACTGAAGCTTTCTTT. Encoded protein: CSVDPGPFGTEAFF.

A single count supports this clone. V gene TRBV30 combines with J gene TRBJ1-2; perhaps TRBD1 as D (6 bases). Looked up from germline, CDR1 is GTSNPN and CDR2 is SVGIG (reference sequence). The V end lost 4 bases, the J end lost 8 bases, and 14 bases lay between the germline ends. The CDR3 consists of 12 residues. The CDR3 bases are TGTGCCTGGAAGGCGGGGGGCTGGGGCTACACCTTC. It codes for CAWKAGGWGYTF.

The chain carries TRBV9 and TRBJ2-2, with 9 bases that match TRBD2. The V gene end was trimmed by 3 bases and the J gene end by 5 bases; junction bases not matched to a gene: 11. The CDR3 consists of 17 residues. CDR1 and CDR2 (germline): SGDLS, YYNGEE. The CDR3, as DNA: TGTGCCAGCAGCGACCGGAGGACTAGCGATCGGACCGGGGAGCTGTTTTTT. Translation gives CASSDRRTSDRTGELFF.

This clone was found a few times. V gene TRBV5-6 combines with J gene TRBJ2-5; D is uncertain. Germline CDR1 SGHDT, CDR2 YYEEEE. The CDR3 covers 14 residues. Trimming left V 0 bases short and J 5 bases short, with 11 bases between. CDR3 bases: TGTGCCAGCAGCTTGGGCCCCGATCGGGAGACCCAGTACTTC. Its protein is CASSLGPDRETQYF.